This T cell receptor (beta chain) is drawn from a study of cytomegalovirus exposure and HLA in healthy donors. Whole-study results and caveats: As was reported, the classifier diagnosed cytomegalovirus status with high specificity and sensitivity.

The PCR had 60 Vbeta and 13 Jbeta primers. Sequenced by immunoSEQ multiplex PCR; TCRdb stores in-frame clones only, minus some. The table shows 70,000 to 80,000 clones, with less than 80% occurring only once. The CDR3 extends over 16 amino acids. Germline V gives CDR1 SGHRS, CDR2 YFSETQ. Trimming cost V 0 bases and J 8 bases; bases outside gene matches: 9. In the case of this clone: Its target is not known.

The J gene is TRBJ2-1, the V gene TRBV5-1; TRBD2 aligns across 9 bases. The clonotype comes from a woman aged 40 to 49 in good health and CMV-seropositive. Sequencing was done on a sample of PBMCs. CDR3 sequence (DNA): TGCGCCAGCAGCTTGGAGGGGCGGGGGGGCTCCCATGAGCAGTTCTTC. Amino acids: CASSLEGRGGSHEQFF.